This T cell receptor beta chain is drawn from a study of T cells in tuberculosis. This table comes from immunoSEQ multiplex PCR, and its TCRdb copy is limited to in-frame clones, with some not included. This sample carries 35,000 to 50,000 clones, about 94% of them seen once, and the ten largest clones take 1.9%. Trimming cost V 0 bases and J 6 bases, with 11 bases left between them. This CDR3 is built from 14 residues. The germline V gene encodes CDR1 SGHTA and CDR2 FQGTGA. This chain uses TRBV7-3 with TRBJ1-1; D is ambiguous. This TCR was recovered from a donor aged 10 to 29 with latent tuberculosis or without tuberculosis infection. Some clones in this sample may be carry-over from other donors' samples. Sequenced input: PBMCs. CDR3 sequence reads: CASSLTRESAEAFF. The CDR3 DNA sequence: TGTGCCAGCAGCTTAACTCGGGAATCGGCTGAAGCTTTCTTT.